Included here is one T cell receptor (beta chain) sequence, with context. Its antigen is currently unknown. This specimen belongs to a study of shared clonotypes between healthy human individuals. Study overall: Those who served as donors were two women and three men between the ages of 18 and 49. The study used three CD4 naive, three CD4 memory, two CD8 naive and one CD8 memory plate per donor. Study-level findings and limits: Even with large depth, rarefaction showed that sorted-subset sequencing was incomplete.

Using immunoSEQ multiplex PCR, the repertoire was profiled, and TCRdb retains in-frame clones only, with some absent. The sample shows approximately 340,000 clones, about 74% of them seen only once. The receptor comes from a man aged 25 to 40 in good health. Sequencing input: memory CD4+ T cells sorted from blood. Subset in this sample: CD45RA-negative fraction.

CDR3 amino acids: CASSLYRANTEAFF. The CDR3 DNA reads as TGTGCCAGCAGTTTATATAGGGCGAACACTGAAGCTTTCTTT. The chain is built from TRBV27 and TRBJ1-1; D is undetermined. V was cut by 1 base and J by 1 base, with 7 bases left in between. The CDR3 consists of 14 residues. Germline V CDR1 and CDR2: MNHEY, SMNVEV (reference sequence).